A selection of T cell receptor beta chains follows, all from one sample in a study of shared clonotypes between healthy human individuals. TCRdb's copy holds only in-frame clones and misses some; the assay was immunoSEQ multiplex PCR. The table records about 800,000 clones, about 96% of them present only once. The specimen sequenced was naive CD8+ T cells sorted from blood. These receptors were taken from a man aged 25-45 years in good health. The CDR3 runs from the conserved cysteine through the conserved F or W. The D gene is left open where the match is weak. Only some rows state a clone size, as once, few, many or a class for expanded clones.

clone_size: .
d_call: .
j_call: TRBJ1-3
v_call: TRBV29-1
cdr3_aa: CSVETGRRNTIYF
cdr3_nt: TGCAGCGTTGAAACCGGGAGGCGTAACACCATATATTTT

clone_size: .
d_call: TRBD2
j_call: TRBJ2-1
v_call: TRBV27
cdr3_aa: CATSGGGRIYEQFF
cdr3_nt: TGTGCCACTTCGGGAGGGGGGAGGATCTATGAGCAGTTCTTC

clone_size: .
d_call: .
j_call: TRBJ2-7
v_call: TRBV9
cdr3_aa: CASSVNRVPYEQYF
cdr3_nt: TGTGCCAGCAGCGTCAACAGGGTTCCCTACGAGCAGTACTTC

clone_size: .
d_call: .
j_call: TRBJ1-2
v_call: TRBV5-5
cdr3_aa: CASSPIQVTNPNYGYTF
cdr3_nt: TGTGCCAGCAGCCCCATACAAGTTACAAACCCTAACTATGGCTACACCTTC

clone_size: once
d_call: .
j_call: TRBJ2-5
v_call: TRBV27
cdr3_aa: CASSLLGGTETQYF
cdr3_nt: TGTGCCAGCAGTTTACTGGGCGGGACGGAGACCCAGTACTTC

clone_size: .
d_call: TRBD1
j_call: TRBJ2-1
v_call: TRBV27
cdr3_aa: CASRRSSGQGVNEQFF
cdr3_nt: TGTGCCAGCAGGCGTTCTTCGGGACAGGGGGTCAATGAGCAGTTCTTC

clone_size: .
d_call: TRBD2
j_call: TRBJ2-1
v_call: TRBV4-3
cdr3_aa: CASSQEGWLAGANEQFF
cdr3_nt: TGCGCCAGCAGCCAAGAGGGGTGGTTAGCGGGAGCTAATGAGCAGTTCTTC

clone_size: once
d_call: TRBD2
j_call: TRBJ2-1
v_call: TRBV7-6
cdr3_aa: CASSLTGLAEQFF
cdr3_nt: TGTGCCAGCAGCTTGACGGGACTAGCGGAACAGTTCTTC

clone_size: .
d_call: .
j_call: TRBJ2-7
v_call: TRBV6-1
cdr3_aa: CARLTGEDTYEQYF
cdr3_nt: TGTGCCAGACTAACCGGGGAGGACACCTACGAGCAGTACTTC

clone_size: .
d_call: .
j_call: TRBJ2-1
v_call: TRBV5-1
cdr3_aa: CASSLNGYNEQFF
cdr3_nt: TGCGCCAGCAGCTTGAACGGGTACAATGAGCAGTTCTTC

clone_size: .
d_call: .
j_call: TRBJ2-5
v_call: TRBV30
cdr3_aa: CAWSVPGTGQETQYF
cdr3_nt: TGTGCCTGGAGTGTCCCCGGGACGGGACAAGAGACCCAGTACTTC

clone_size: .
d_call: .
j_call: TRBJ1-2
v_call: TRBV6-5
cdr3_aa: CASSYGVGYGYTF
cdr3_nt: TGTGCCAGCAGTTACGGGGTCGGCTATGGCTACACCTTC

clone_size: .
d_call: .
j_call: TRBJ1-1
v_call: TRBV6-1
cdr3_aa: CASSPKGGTEAFF
cdr3_nt: TGTGCCAGCAGTCCTAAAGGTGGCACTGAAGCTTTCTTT

clone_size: .
d_call: .
j_call: TRBJ1-2
v_call: TRBV6-1
cdr3_aa: CASSDWGHEDGYTF
cdr3_nt: TGTGCCAGCAGTGATTGGGGGCATGAGGATGGCTACACCTTC

clone_size: .
d_call: TRBD1
j_call: TRBJ2-7
v_call: TRBV4-1
cdr3_aa: CASSQVPGQGREEQYF
cdr3_nt: TGCGCCAGCAGCCAAGTCCCGGGACAGGGGAGGGAGGAGCAGTACTTC

clone_size: .
d_call: TRBD1
j_call: TRBJ1-2
v_call: TRBV7-9
cdr3_aa: CASSLGQGRGYTF
cdr3_nt: TGTGCCAGCAGCTTAGGACAGGGCCGGGGCTACACCTTC

clone_size: few
d_call: .
j_call: TRBJ2-7
v_call: TRBV18
cdr3_aa: CASSHPGPTFYEQYF
cdr3_nt: TGTGCCAGCTCACACCCGGGTCCTACGTTCTACGAGCAGTACTTC

clone_size: .
d_call: .
j_call: TRBJ2-1
v_call: TRBV27
cdr3_aa: CASSSLGDEQFF
cdr3_nt: TGTGCCAGCAGTTCCCTAGGGGATGAGCAGTTCTTC

clone_size: .
d_call: .
j_call: TRBJ1-2
v_call: TRBV2
cdr3_aa: CASRGQIYGYTF
cdr3_nt: TGTGCCAGCAGAGGACAGATCTATGGCTACACCTTC

clone_size: .
d_call: TRBD2
j_call: TRBJ2-1
v_call: TRBV9
cdr3_aa: CASSVELAGGRNEQFF
cdr3_nt: TGTGCCAGCAGCGTAGAACTAGCGGGAGGGCGCAATGAGCAGTTCTTC

clone_size: .
d_call: TRBD2
j_call: TRBJ2-3
v_call: TRBV13
cdr3_aa: CASTNSGRYKTAYF
cdr3_nt: TGTGCCAGCACCAATAGCGGGAGGTATAAAACGGCGTATTTT

clone_size: .
d_call: .
j_call: TRBJ1-1
v_call: TRBV6-1
cdr3_aa: CASSAVRNSNTEAFF
cdr3_nt: TGTGCCAGCAGTGCGGTGCGGAACAGTAACACTGAAGCTTTCTTT

clone_size: .
d_call: .
j_call: TRBJ1-1
v_call: TRBV7-9
cdr3_aa: CASSLVLRGRTEAFF
cdr3_nt: TGTGCCAGCAGCTTAGTGTTGAGGGGCCGGACTGAAGCTTTCTTT

clone_size: .
d_call: .
j_call: TRBJ2-1
v_call: TRBV5-1
cdr3_aa: CASKWRQDSYNEQFF
cdr3_nt: TGCGCCAGCAAATGGAGACAGGACTCCTACAATGAGCAGTTCTTC

clone_size: .
d_call: .
j_call: TRBJ1-1
v_call: TRBV27
cdr3_aa: CASRQGTTEAFF
cdr3_nt: TGTGCCAGCAGACAGGGTACCACTGAAGCTTTCTTT

clone_size: .
d_call: .
j_call: TRBJ2-7
v_call: TRBV6-5
cdr3_aa: CASSYGGYDYEQYF
cdr3_nt: TGTGCCAGCAGTTACGGCGGTTATGACTACGAGCAGTACTTC